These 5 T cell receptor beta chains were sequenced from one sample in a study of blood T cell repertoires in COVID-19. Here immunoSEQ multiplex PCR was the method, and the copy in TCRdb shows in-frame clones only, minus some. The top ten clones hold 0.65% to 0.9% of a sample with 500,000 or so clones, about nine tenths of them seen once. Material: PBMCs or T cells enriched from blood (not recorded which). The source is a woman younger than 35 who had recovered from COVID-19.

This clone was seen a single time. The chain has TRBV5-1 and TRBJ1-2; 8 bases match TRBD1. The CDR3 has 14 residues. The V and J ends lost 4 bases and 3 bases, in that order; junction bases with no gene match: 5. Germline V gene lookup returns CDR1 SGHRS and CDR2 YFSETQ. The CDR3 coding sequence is TGCGCCAGCAGCCCGGACAGGGCAGACTATGGCTACACCTTC. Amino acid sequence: CASSPDRADYGYTF.

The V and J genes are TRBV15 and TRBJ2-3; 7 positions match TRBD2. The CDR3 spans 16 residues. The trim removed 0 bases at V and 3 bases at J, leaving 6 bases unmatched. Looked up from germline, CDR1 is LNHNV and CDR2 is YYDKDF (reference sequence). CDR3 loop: CATSRDAGEGTDTQYF. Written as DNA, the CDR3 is TGTGCCACCAGCAGAGATGCGGGGGAGGGGACAGATACGCAGTATTTT.

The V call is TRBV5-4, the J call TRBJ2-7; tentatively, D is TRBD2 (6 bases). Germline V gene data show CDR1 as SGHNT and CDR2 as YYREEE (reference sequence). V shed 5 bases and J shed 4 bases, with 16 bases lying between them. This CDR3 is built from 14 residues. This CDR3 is CASSPSRGNYEQYF. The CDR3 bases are TGTGCCAGCAGTCCTAGCCGGGGGAATTACGAGCAGTACTTC.

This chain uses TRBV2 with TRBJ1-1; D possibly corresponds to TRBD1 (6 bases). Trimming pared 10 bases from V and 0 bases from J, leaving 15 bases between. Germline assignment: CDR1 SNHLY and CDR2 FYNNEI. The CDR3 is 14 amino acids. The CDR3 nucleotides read TGTGCCACCCCCCCAGACAGGATGAACACTGAAGCTTTCTTT. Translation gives CATPPDRMNTEAFF.

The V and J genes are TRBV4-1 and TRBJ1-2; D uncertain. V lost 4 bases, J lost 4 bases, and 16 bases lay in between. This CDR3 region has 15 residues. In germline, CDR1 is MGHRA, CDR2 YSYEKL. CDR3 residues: CASSPSPDGSYGYTF. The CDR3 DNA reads TGCGCCAGCAGCCCAAGCCCCGACGGGTCCTATGGCTACACCTTC.